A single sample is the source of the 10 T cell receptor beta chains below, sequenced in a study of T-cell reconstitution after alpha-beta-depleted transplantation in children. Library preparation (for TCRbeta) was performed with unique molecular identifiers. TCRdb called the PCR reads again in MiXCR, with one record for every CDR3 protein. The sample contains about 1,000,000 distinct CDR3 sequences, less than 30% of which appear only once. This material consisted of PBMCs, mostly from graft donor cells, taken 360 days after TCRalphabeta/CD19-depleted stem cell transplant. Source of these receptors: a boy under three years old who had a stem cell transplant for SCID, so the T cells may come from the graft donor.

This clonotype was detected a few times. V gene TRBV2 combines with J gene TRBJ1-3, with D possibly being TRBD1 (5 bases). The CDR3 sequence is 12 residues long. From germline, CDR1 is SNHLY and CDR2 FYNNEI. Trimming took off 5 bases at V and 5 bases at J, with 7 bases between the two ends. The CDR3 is CASSWGRNTIYF. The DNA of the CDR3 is TGTGCCAGCAGTTGGGGGAGAAACACCATATATTTT.

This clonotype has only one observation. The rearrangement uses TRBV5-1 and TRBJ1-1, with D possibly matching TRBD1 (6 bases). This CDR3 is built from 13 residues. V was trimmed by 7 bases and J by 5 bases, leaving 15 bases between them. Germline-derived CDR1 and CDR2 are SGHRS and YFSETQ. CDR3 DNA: TGCGCCAGCCGATCGGGACACCAGACTGAAGCTTTCTTT. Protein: CASRSGHQTEAFF. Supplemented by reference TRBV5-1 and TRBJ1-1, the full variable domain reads KAGVTQTPRYLIKTRGQQVTLSCSPISGHRSVSWYQQTPGQGLQFLFEYFSETQRNKGNFPGRFSGRQFSNSRSEMNVSTLELGDSALYLCASRSGHQTEAFFGQGTRLTVV.

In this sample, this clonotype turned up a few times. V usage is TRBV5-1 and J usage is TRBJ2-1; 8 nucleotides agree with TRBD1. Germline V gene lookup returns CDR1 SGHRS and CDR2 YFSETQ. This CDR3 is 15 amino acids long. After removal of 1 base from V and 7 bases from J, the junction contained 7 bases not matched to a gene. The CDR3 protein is CASSLKRTGTNEQFF. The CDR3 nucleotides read TGCGCCAGCAGCTTGAAGCGGACAGGGACGAATGAGCAGTTCTTC.

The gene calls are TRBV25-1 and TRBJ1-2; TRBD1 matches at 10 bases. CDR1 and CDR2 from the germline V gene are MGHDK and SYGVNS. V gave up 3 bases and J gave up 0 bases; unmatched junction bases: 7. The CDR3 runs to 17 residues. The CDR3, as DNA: TGTGCCAGCAGTGAGGTCACCGGGACAGGGGCTAACTATGGCTACACCTTC. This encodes CASSEVTGTGANYGYTF.

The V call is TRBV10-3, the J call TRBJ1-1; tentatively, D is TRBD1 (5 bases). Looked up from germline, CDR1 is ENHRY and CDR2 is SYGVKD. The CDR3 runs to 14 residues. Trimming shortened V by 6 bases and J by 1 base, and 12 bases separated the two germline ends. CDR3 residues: CAIRAIGQNTEAFF. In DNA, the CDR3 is TGTGCCATCAGAGCAATAGGACAGAACACTGAAGCTTTCTTT.

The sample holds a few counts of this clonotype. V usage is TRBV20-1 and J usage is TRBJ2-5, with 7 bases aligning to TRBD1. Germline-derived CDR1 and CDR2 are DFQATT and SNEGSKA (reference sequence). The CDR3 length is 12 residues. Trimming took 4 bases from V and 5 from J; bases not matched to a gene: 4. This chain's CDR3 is CSATGGGETQYF. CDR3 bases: TGCAGTGCTACAGGGGGTGGGGAGACCCAGTACTTC.

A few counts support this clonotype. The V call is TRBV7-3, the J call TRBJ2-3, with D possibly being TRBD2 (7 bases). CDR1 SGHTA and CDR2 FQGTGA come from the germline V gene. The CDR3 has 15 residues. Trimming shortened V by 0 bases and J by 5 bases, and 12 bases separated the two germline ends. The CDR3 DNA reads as TGTGCCAGCAGCTTAACGGGGGGCGGGGGAGATACGCAGTATTTT. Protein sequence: CASSLTGGGGDTQYF.

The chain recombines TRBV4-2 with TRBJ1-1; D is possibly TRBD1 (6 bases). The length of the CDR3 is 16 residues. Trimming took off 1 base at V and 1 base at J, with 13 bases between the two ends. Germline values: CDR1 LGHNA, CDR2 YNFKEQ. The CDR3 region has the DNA TGTGCCAGCAGCCAAGGCCCAGGGGACCCGAACACTGAAGCTTTCTTT. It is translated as CASSQGPGDPNTEAFF.

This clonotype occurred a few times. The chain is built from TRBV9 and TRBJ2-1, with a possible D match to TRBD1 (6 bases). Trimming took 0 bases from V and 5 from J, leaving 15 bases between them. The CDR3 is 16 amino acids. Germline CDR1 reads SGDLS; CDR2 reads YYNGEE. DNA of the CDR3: TGTGCCAGCAGCGTAGCCCCGGTGGCAGGGGACAATGAGCAGTTCTTC. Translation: CASSVAPVAGDNEQFF.

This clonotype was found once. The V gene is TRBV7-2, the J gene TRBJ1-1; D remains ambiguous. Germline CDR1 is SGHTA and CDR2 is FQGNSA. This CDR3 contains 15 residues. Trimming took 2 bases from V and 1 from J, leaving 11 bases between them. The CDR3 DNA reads TGTGCCAGCAGCTTAAGTTCTAACGGGAACACTGAAGCTTTCTTT. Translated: CASSLSSNGNTEAFF.